These 30 T cell receptor beta chains came from one sample sequenced in a study of regulatory T cells in long-lasting Graves disease. The time point was: newly diagnosed GD, antithyroid drugs for less than 3 months. From PBMCs, RNA was extracted and then used to make the TCR library. Arm-PCR with iRepertoire HTBI primers amplified the CDR3 regions for these TCR beta libraries. TCRdb reanalysed the multiplex PCR reads using MiXCR and keeps one entry per CDR3 protein. The repertoire has about 440,000 distinct CDR3 sequences, 14% to 15% of them found once; the top ten carry about a sixth. These data were also reused for a study on T cells in Graves' hyperthyroidism and ophthalmopathy.

The specimen was peripheral blood mononuclear cells (PBMCs), collected at new diagnosis, from a patient treated with antithyroid drugs. The receptors derive from a woman aged 25 to 45 with Graves disease.

In this sample, this clonotype turned up a few times. The chain has TRBV7-9 and TRBJ2-3; D unresolved. Germline loops: CDR1 SEHNR, CDR2 FQNEAQ (reference sequence). The length of the CDR3 is 13 residues. V gave up 5 bases and J gave up 5 bases, with 11 bases separating them. The chain's CDR3 is CASSPPREDTQYF. DNA of the CDR3: TGTGCCAGCAGCCCCCCCAGAGAAGATACGCAGTATTTT.

This sequence joins TRBV19 and TRBJ2-5; TRBD2 aligns across 11 bases. Germline CDR1 reads LNHDA; CDR2 reads SQIVND (reference sequence). This CDR3 comprises 15 residues. V shed 6 bases, J shed 4 bases, and the junction held 7 bases outside the gene matches. CDR3 DNA sequence: TGTGCCAGTAGACCCGGGACTAGCGGACGAGAGACCCAGTACTTC. It specifies CASRPGTSGRETQYF.

This clonotype was recorded many times. The V call is TRBV11-2, the J call TRBJ2-1, with D uncertain. This CDR3 contains 14 residues. Germline CDR1 is SGHAT and CDR2 is FQNNGV. The V and J ends lost 1 base and 5 bases respectively, with 9 bases between them. CDR3 nucleotides: TGTGCCAGCAGCTTAGTACGGCTCCACAATGAGCAGTTCTTC. This sequence encodes CASSLVRLHNEQFF.

In its sample, this clonotype was seen a few times. V gene TRBV7-8 combines with J gene TRBJ2-2; 7 bases fit TRBD1. V dropped 5 bases and J dropped 0; count of bases not matched to a gene: 3. CDR3 size: 15 residues. Germline lookup yields CDR1 SGHVS and CDR2 FQNEAQ. Here the CDR3 reads CASSGRGSNTGELFF. CDR3 DNA: TGTGCCAGCAGCGGCAGGGGGTCGAACACCGGGGAGCTGTTTTTT.

This clonotype has at least ten counts. V and J are TRBV11-2 and TRBJ2-7, with unresolved D. The CDR3 spans 14 residues. Per the germline V gene, CDR1 is SGHAT and CDR2 is FQNNGV. The ends were cut back, 3 bases at V and 3 bases at J, with 12 bases in the middle. The CDR3 DNA sequence: TGTGCCAGCAGCTTGGCTCAGGCCTACTACGAGCAGTACTTC. Translated, it gives CASSLAQAYYEQYF.

V and J are TRBV9 and TRBJ2-1; 9 nucleotides agree with TRBD2. The CDR3 spans 15 residues. After removal of 3 bases from V and 4 bases from J, the junction contained 5 bases not matched to a gene. The germline V gene has CDR1 SGDLS and CDR2 YYNGEE. CDR3 coding DNA: TGTGCCAGCAGCGCTAGCGGGATATTTTACAATGAGCAGTTCTTC. As protein: CASSASGIFYNEQFF.

This clonotype has ten or more counts. The rearrangement links TRBV7-3 to TRBJ1-2; 7 positions agree with TRBD1. Germline-derived CDR1 and CDR2 are SGHTA and FQGTGA. CDR3 length equals 13 residues. V dropped 2 bases and J dropped 6; count of bases not matched to a gene: 3. The CDR3 is CASSLDRAHGYTF. CDR3 nucleotides: TGTGCCAGCAGCTTAGACAGGGCTCATGGCTACACCTTC. The whole variable domain, filled in from reference TRBV7-3 and TRBJ1-2, reads GAGVSQTPSNKVTEKGKYVELRCDPISGHTALYWYRQSLGQGPEFLIYFQGTGAADDSGLPNDRFFAVRPEGSVSTLKIQRTERGDSAVYLCASSLDRAHGYTFGSGTRLTVV.

This clonotype was counted at least ten times. The J gene is TRBJ1-1, the V gene TRBV5-1; no reliable D call. Germline V CDR1 and CDR2: SGHRS, YFSETQ. CDR3 length equals 16 residues. Deletions cut 0 bases from V and 1 base from J, with 13 bases between. Here the CDR3 reads CASSLVGLVGNTEAFF. The DNA for the CDR3 is TGCGCCAGCAGCTTGGTGGGCTTGGTTGGGAACACTGAAGCTTTCTTT. The whole variable domain, filled in from reference TRBV5-1 and TRBJ1-1, reads KAGVTQTPRYLIKTRGQQVTLSCSPISGHRSVSWYQQTPGQGLQFLFEYFSETQRNKGNFPGRFSGRQFSNSRSEMNVSTLELGDSALYLCASSLVGLVGNTEAFFGQGTRLTVV.

The sample holds many counts of this clonotype. V and J are TRBV20-1 and TRBJ1-1; 7 nucleotides align to TRBD1. The CDR3 loop spans 13 amino acids. V was clipped by 3 bases and J by 1 base; unmatched bases: 2. Per germline, CDR1 DFQATT and CDR2 SNEGSKA (reference sequence). CDR3 nucleotide sequence: TGCAGTGCTAGTACAGGGGCGAACACTGAAGCTTTCTTT. Its translation is CSASTGANTEAFF.

This clonotype was observed many times. J is TRBJ2-3 and V is TRBV28; 7 bases match TRBD2. The CDR3 is 19 amino acids. V shed 2 bases, J shed 0 bases, and the junction held 14 bases outside the gene matches. Germline CDR1 is MDHEN and CDR2 is SYDVKM. CDR3: CASSLSYGGPGGSTDTQYF. CDR3 DNA sequence: TGTGCCAGCAGTTTAAGCTACGGCGGGCCGGGGGGTAGCACAGATACGCAGTATTTT.

The chain has TRBV19 and TRBJ2-1, with D possibly TRBD2 on 5 matching bases. This CDR3 contains 19 residues. The germline gives CDR1 LNHDA, CDR2 SQIVND (reference sequence). Trimming removed 5 bases from V and 1 base from J, with 24 bases in between. The CDR3 DNA follows: TGTGCCAGTAGTCCCCCCTTAGCGATTGGGTGGGGTTCCTACAATGAGCAGTTCTTC. Protein sequence: CASSPPLAIGWGSYNEQFF. The full variable domain, its missing parts supplied by reference TRBV19 and TRBJ2-1, is DGGITQSPKYLFRKEGQNVTLSCEQNLNHDAMYWYRQDPGQGLRLIYYSQIVNDFQKGDIAEGYSVSREKKESFPLTVTSAQKNPTAFYLCASSPPLAIGWGSYNEQFFGPGTRLTVL.

This clonotype was counted at least ten times. The chain couples TRBV7-2 to TRBJ2-7; 13 nucleotides align to TRBD2. Trimming cost V 5 bases and J 4 bases; bases outside gene matches: 5. The CDR3 is made up of 15 amino acids. In germline, CDR1 is SGHTA, CDR2 FQGNSA. The CDR3 is CASSPGLAGWYEQYF. The CDR3 bases are TGTGCCAGCAGCCCGGGACTAGCGGGGTGGTACGAGCAGTACTTC.

Ten or more counts support this clonotype. The V call is TRBV29-1, the J call TRBJ1-2; D not certain. Trimming took off 4 bases at V and 2 bases at J, with 8 bases between the two ends. This CDR3 spans 12 amino acids. Germline values: CDR1 SQVTM, CDR2 ANQGSEA. The CDR3 bases are TGCAGCGTTGTTGGGCACAACTATGGCTACACCTTC. Amino acid sequence: CSVVGHNYGYTF. Full variable domain (missing parts from reference TRBV29-1 and TRBJ1-2): SAVISQKPSRDICQRGTSLTIQCQVDSQVTMMFWYRQQPGQSLTLIATANQGSEATYESGFVIDKFPISRPNLTFSTLTVSNMSPEDSSIYLCSVVGHNYGYTFGSGTRLTVV.

The chain combines TRBV19 with TRBJ2-2; D is possibly TRBD2 (5 bases). This CDR3 is 14 amino acids long. V lost 7 bases, J lost 5 bases, and 14 bases lay in between. Germline V CDR1 and CDR2: LNHDA, SQIVND (reference sequence). DNA of the CDR3: TGTGCCAGTACGTCATCGGGGTTTACCGGGGAGCTGTTTTTT. Translating it yields CASTSSGFTGELFF.

This clonotype showed up many times. The chain links TRBV29-1 to TRBJ2-1; D remains ambiguous. V was clipped by 7 bases and J by 1 base, with 14 bases between them. Germline CDR1 and CDR2: SQVTM and ANQGSEA. This CDR3 has 14 amino acids. CDR3: CSARLFGSYNEQFF. The CDR3 nucleotides read TGCAGCGCTAGACTTTTTGGGTCCTACAATGAGCAGTTCTTC.

Ten or more counts support this clonotype. The chain has TRBV5-6 and TRBJ2-1; TRBD2 matches 11 bases. This CDR3 contains 18 residues. From germline, CDR1 is SGHDT and CDR2 YYEEEE. Trimming cost V 3 bases and J 3 bases; bases outside gene matches: 11. The CDR3 protein is CASSSPSTSGNHYNEQFF. CDR3 nucleotides: TGTGCCAGCAGCTCCCCTTCGACTAGCGGGAACCACTACAATGAGCAGTTCTTC.

The rearrangement links TRBV4-1 to TRBJ2-6; D remains ambiguous. The germline V gene encodes CDR1 MGHRA and CDR2 YSYEKL. Trimming took off 1 base at V and 0 bases at J, with 7 bases between the two ends. The length of the CDR3 is 16 residues. Written as DNA, the CDR3 is TGCGCCAGCAGCCAAGTGGGCCGCTCTGGGGCCAACGTCCTGACTTTC. Residues: CASSQVGRSGANVLTF.

This clonotype was seen many times. The gene calls are TRBV7-6 and TRBJ2-2, with TRBD1 as a possible D gene (6 bases). Germline values: CDR1 SGHVS, CDR2 FNYEAQ. V gave up 8 bases and J gave up 2 bases, with 12 bases separating them. The CDR3 sequence is 14 residues long. The CDR3, as DNA: TGTGCCAGCGAATCGACAGGCAACACCGGGGAGCTGTTTTTT. Amino acids: CASESTGNTGELFF.

This clonotype came up a few times. This chain uses TRBV19 with TRBJ2-7; tentatively, D is TRBD2 (7 bases). The CDR3 extends over 14 amino acids. Between the trimmed V and J ends, which lost 6 bases and 4 bases, there was a span of 16 bases. Per germline, CDR1 LNHDA and CDR2 SQIVND (reference sequence). CDR3 region: CASRSGGGVYEQYF. The CDR3 bases are TGTGCCAGTAGATCGGGGGGCGGCGTATACGAGCAGTACTTC.

This clonotype came up many times. The V call is TRBV6-1, the J call TRBJ2-2, with TRBD1 matching 10 bases. This CDR3 has 15 amino acids. After removal of 6 bases from V and 3 bases from J, the junction contained 4 bases not matched to a gene. The germline gives CDR1 MNHNS, CDR2 SASEGT. CDR3 sequence (DNA): TGTGCCAGCAGCCGGACAGGGGGGGACACCGGGGAGCTGTTTTTT. Its protein product is CASSRTGGDTGELFF.

This clonotype was counted a few times. This chain joins TRBV5-1 and TRBJ2-2; D remains unclear. Germline V gives CDR1 SGHRS, CDR2 YFSETQ. The CDR3 is 12 residues long. V was trimmed by 7 bases and J by 2 bases, leaving 6 bases between them. This chain's CDR3 is CASHYNTGELFF. CDR3 coding DNA: TGCGCCAGCCATTATAACACCGGGGAGCTGTTTTTT. Combining the CDR3 with reference TRBV5-1 and TRBJ2-2 gives the whole variable domain KAGVTQTPRYLIKTRGQQVTLSCSPISGHRSVSWYQQTPGQGLQFLFEYFSETQRNKGNFPGRFSGRQFSNSRSEMNVSTLELGDSALYLCASHYNTGELFFGEGSRLTVL.

This chain joins TRBV5-4 and TRBJ2-7, with 14 bases identical to TRBD2. V lost 1 base and J lost 6; bases outside the gene matches: 3. The CDR3 totals 15 residues. Germline loops: CDR1 SGHNT, CDR2 YYREEE (reference sequence). For the CDR3, the DNA is TGTGCCAGCAGCTTGCTGGGACTAGCGGGAGTCGAGCAGTACTTC. Protein sequence: CASSLLGLAGVEQYF. The variable domain in full, with the rest retrieved from reference TRBV5-4 and TRBJ2-7, is ETGVTQSPTHLIKTRGQQVTLRCSSQSGHNTVSWYQQALGQGPQFIFQYYREEENGRGNFPPRFSGLQFPNYSSELNVNALELDDSALYLCASSLLGLAGVEQYFGPGTRLTVT.

This clonotype was seen repeatedly, ten times or more. The V call is TRBV6-1, the J call TRBJ2-7, with TRBD1 matching 7 bases. With 5 bases clipped from V and 5 bases from J, the junction kept 18 bases outside the gene matches. Germline CDR1 is MNHNS and CDR2 is SASEGT. This CDR3 contains 17 residues. As DNA, the CDR3 is TGTGCCAGCAGTCGGGGAGACAGGGTTTTTTCAGTCCACGAGCAGTACTTC. Protein: CASSRGDRVFSVHEQYF.

In this sample, this clonotype turned up many times. The CDR3 nucleotides read TGCGCCAGCAGCCCCAGAGCGATAGCGAGAAGCACAGATACGCAGTATTTT. Translation gives CASSPRAIARSTDTQYF. This chain connects TRBV5-1 to TRBJ2-3; perhaps TRBD2 as D (5 bases). CDR1 and CDR2 (germline): SGHRS, YFSETQ. This CDR3 contains 17 residues. Trimming took 4 bases from V and 0 from J, leaving 18 bases between them.

The chain links TRBV27 to TRBJ1-5, with D perhaps TRBD1 (5 bases). The V gene's germline CDR1 is MNHEY and CDR2 SMNVEV (reference sequence). This CDR3 has 14 residues. V lost 4 bases to trimming and J lost 5 bases, with 12 bases between them. CDR3 loop: CASSSTVYHQPQHF. CDR3 nucleotide sequence: TGTGCCAGCAGTTCGACAGTCTATCATCAGCCCCAGCATTTT.

This clonotype was seen at least ten times. The V gene is TRBV5-5, the J gene TRBJ2-7; 10 bases align to TRBD2. The CDR3 runs 15 residues. The V gene's germline CDR1 is SGHKS and CDR2 YYEKEE (reference sequence). The trim removed 6 bases at V and 1 base at J, leaving 7 bases unmatched. The chain's CDR3 is CASTLAGSASYEQYF. CDR3 sequence (DNA): TGTGCCAGCACACTAGCGGGATCAGCGTCCTACGAGCAGTACTTC. The whole variable domain, filled in from reference TRBV5-5 and TRBJ2-7, reads DAGVTQSPTHLIKTRGQQVTLRCSPISGHKSVSWYQQVLGQGPQFIFQYYEKEERGRGNFPDRFSARQFPNYSSELNVNALLLGDSALYLCASTLAGSASYEQYFGPGTRLTVT.

This chain's CDR3 is CASSSSGQGGNTIYF. The DNA of the CDR3 is TGTGCCAGCAGTTCATCGGGACAGGGTGGAAACACCATATATTTT. V and J are TRBV27 and TRBJ1-3; 9 bases map to TRBD1. After removal of 4 bases from V and 3 bases from J, the junction contained 4 bases not matched to a gene. Germline V gives CDR1 MNHEY, CDR2 SMNVEV (reference sequence). The CDR3 contains 15 residues.

This clonotype was observed many times. The genes are TRBV12-3 or TRBV12-4 and TRBJ1-2, with D possibly matching TRBD1 (5 bases). Trimming left V 8 bases short and J 0 bases short, with 13 bases between. This CDR3 spans 14 amino acids. Here the CDR3 reads CASQTTATNYGYTF. As DNA, the CDR3 is TGTGCCAGCCAGACGACAGCAACTAACTATGGCTACACCTTC.

This clonotype was recorded at least ten times. The chain recombines TRBV7-3 with TRBJ2-3, with 9 bases lining up with TRBD2. The ends lost 5 bases at V and 1 base at J; junction bases unmatched: 4. CDR3 length equals 15 residues. The germline CDR1 and CDR2 sequences are SGHTA and FQGTGA. The CDR3 bases are TGTGCCAGCAGCCCTAGCGGGACAGGCACAGATACGCAGTATTTT. Amino acids: CASSPSGTGTDTQYF.

Of note for this clonotype: Given a much more abundant clone one base away, this may be a read error. The V call is TRBV11-2, the J call TRBJ2-1; a weak D match, TRBD2 (5 bases). The CDR3 length is 15 residues. From germline, CDR1 is SGHAT and CDR2 FQNNGV. The CDR3 coding sequence is TGTGTCAGCAGCCCTGCACGGGGAGCCTACAATGAGCAGTTCTTC. Translated, it gives CVSSPARGAYNEQFF.